What follows are 30 T cell receptor beta chains derived from one specimen sequenced in a study of T-cell reconstitution after alpha-beta-depleted transplantation in children. Library preparation (for TCRbeta) was performed with unique molecular identifiers. TCRdb processed the PCR reads anew with MiXCR; each CDR3 protein has one entry. The sample contains a few hundred thousand distinct CDR3 sequences, approximately 10% of which appear only once. The sample consisted of PBMCs from the stem cell graft donor, taken from the stem cell graft. The receptors were gathered from a human donor who donated a stem cell graft to a child with acute lymphoblastic leukemia.

The J gene is TRBJ2-3, the V gene TRBV29-1, with D maybe TRBD2 (6 bases). V lost 1 base and J 2 bases, leaving 13 bases between the germline ends. CDR3 length equals 15 residues. Germline assignment: CDR1 SQVTM and CDR2 ANQGSEA. CDR3 loop: CSVEARELFTDTQYF. As DNA, the CDR3 is TGCAGCGTTGAAGCCCGGGAGCTGTTCACAGATACGCAGTATTTT.

J is TRBJ2-5 and V is TRBV12-3 or TRBV12-4; maybe TRBD2 (6 bases). The V and J ends lost 5 bases and 5 bases respectively, with 12 bases between them. This CDR3 has 13 amino acids. The CDR3 nucleotides are TGTGCCAGCAGTCCGGGAGCCTTGGAGACCCAGTACTTC. Its translation is CASSPGALETQYF.

This clonotype was counted between two and nine times. V gene TRBV12-3 or TRBV12-4 combines with J gene TRBJ1-1; 8 positions match TRBD1. Trimming removed 5 bases from V and 5 bases from J; junction bases left unmatched: 7. The CDR3 consists of 14 residues. As DNA, the CDR3 is TGTGCCAGCAGTACCAGGGGGCGAAGGACTGAAGCTTTCTTT. Translated, it gives CASSTRGRRTEAFF.

The J gene is TRBJ2-1, the V gene TRBV12-3 or TRBV12-4; no clear D gene. V was cut by 6 bases and J by 10 bases, with 10 bases left in between. This CDR3 has 11 residues. The CDR3 region is CASSPQAEQFF. The CDR3 nucleotides read TGTGCCAGCAGCCCTCAAGCCGAGCAGTTCTTC.

The table lists this clonotype with a few counts. The V call is TRBV5-1, the J call TRBJ2-7; TRBD2 might be the D (7 bases). V was pared by 7 bases and J by 2 bases, with 22 bases between. The CDR3 is 16 residues long. Germline V gene sequence: CDR1 SGHRS, CDR2 YFSETQ. In DNA form, the CDR3 reads TGCGCCAGCTCCTCGATGGGGGGGGCAGGGACCTACGAGCAGTACTTC. Protein sequence: CASSSMGGAGTYEQYF.

There are a few counts of this clonotype. The chain links TRBV27 to TRBJ2-1; a possible D gene is TRBD1 (5 bases). Germline CDR1 reads MNHEY; CDR2 reads SMNVEV (reference sequence). Deletions cut 7 bases from V and 6 bases from J, with 13 bases between. The CDR3 extends over 13 amino acids. The CDR3 sequence is CASKNSGANEQFF. The CDR3 DNA is TGTGCCAGCAAAAATTCTGGGGCCAATGAGCAGTTCTTC.

This clonotype was observed a few times. The chain joins TRBV28 to TRBJ2-5; the D is unclear. This CDR3 has 14 residues. V gave up 8 bases and J gave up 4 bases, with 17 bases separating them. The V gene's germline CDR1 is MDHEN and CDR2 SYDVKM. The CDR3 loop reads CASRRGSPGETQYF. In DNA, the CDR3 is TGTGCCAGCCGGAGAGGATCTCCAGGAGAGACCCAGTACTTC.

The rearrangement joins TRBV27 to TRBJ2-3, with unresolved D. CDR3 length: 12 residues. V dropped 10 bases and J dropped 2 bases, with 10 bases sitting between them. Germline-derived CDR1 and CDR2 are MNHEY and SMNVEV (reference sequence). The CDR3 sequence is CATRKSTDTQYF. Here the CDR3 DNA reads TGTGCCACGCGCAAGTCCACAGATACGCAGTATTTT.

The V gene is TRBV20-1, the J gene TRBJ2-5; 9 bases align to TRBD1. From germline, CDR1 is DFQATT and CDR2 SNEGSKA (reference sequence). J lost 2 bases, V lost 5 bases, and 0 bases had no gene match. This CDR3 is built from 12 residues. DNA for the CDR3: TGCAGTGCTGACAGGGGGCAAGAGACCCAGTACTTC. It specifies CSADRGQETQYF.

This clonotype showed up just a few times. This CDR3 reads CASRRDSGSGNEQFF. CDR3 bases: TGCGCCAGCAGACGCGACTCAGGGTCGGGCAATGAGCAGTTCTTC. The chain has TRBV4-1 and TRBJ2-1; the D gene is possibly TRBD1 (5 bases). The CDR3 spans 15 residues. V lost 6 bases, J lost 6 bases, and 18 bases lay in between. CDR1 is MGHRA, CDR2 YSYEKL, per germline.

This clonotype occurred once. The V call is TRBV20-1, the J call TRBJ2-1, with a weak D call TRBD2 (6 bases). This CDR3 region has 13 residues. Trimming took 4 bases from V and 7 from J, leaving 14 bases between them. The germline V gene encodes CDR1 DFQATT and CDR2 SNEGSKA (reference sequence). CDR3 sequence (DNA): TGCAGTGCTATTGGGGTGGGGAGGAATGAGCAGTTCTTC. Its protein product is CSAIGVGRNEQFF.

This clonotype was counted at least ten times. V is TRBV5-1 and J is TRBJ2-5; a possible D gene is TRBD1 (5 bases). This CDR3 comprises 15 residues. The V end was cut by 4 bases, the J end by 5 bases, with 18 bases between. The V gene's germline CDR1 is SGHRS and CDR2 YFSETQ. The CDR3 nucleotides read TGCGCCAGCAGCCGTTCTCAGGGCGCTGGGGAGACCCAGTACTTC. Its protein is CASSRSQGAGETQYF.

Only a few counts were recorded for this clonotype. The chain employs TRBV7-2 and TRBJ2-4; D not certain. Germline V gene sequence: CDR1 SGHTA, CDR2 FQGNSA. The length of the CDR3 is 14 residues. Trimming shortened V by 3 bases and J by 1 base, and 7 bases separated the two germline ends. The CDR3 region has the DNA TGTGCCAGCAGCTTCATAGGTGCCAAAAACATTCAGTACTTC. Translating it yields CASSFIGAKNIQYF.

The chain joins TRBV5-1 to TRBJ2-1; the match to TRBD2 covers 10 bases. Germline CDR1 reads SGHRS; CDR2 reads YFSETQ. With V trimmed by 4 bases and J by 12 bases, 13 bases remained unmatched. The CDR3 is 15 residues long. CDR3 loop: CASSPGTSAPGGQFF. CDR3 DNA: TGCGCCAGCAGCCCCGGGACTAGCGCGCCCGGTGGGCAGTTCTTC.

This rearrangement joins TRBV28 to TRBJ1-3; D gene unclear. This CDR3 has 12 amino acids. Trimming stripped 3 bases from V and 5 bases from J, with 5 bases between. CDR1 and CDR2 from the germline V gene are MDHEN and SYDVKM. CDR3 nucleotide sequence: TGTGCCAGCAGTTTTCGGCGAAACACCATATATTTT. This gives the protein CASSFRRNTIYF.

This clonotype was recorded many times. V is TRBV21-1 and J is TRBJ1-1; TRBD1 reflects the table's D call only, with no check against the DNA. TRBV21-1 is a pseudogene segment. CDR3 length: 14 amino acids. The CDR3 sequence: CASSKETDRGEAFF. Here the CDR3 DNA reads TGTGCCAGCAGCAAAGAAACCGACAGGGGGGAAGCTTTCTTT.

This clonotype was observed a handful of times. The J gene is TRBJ2-2, the V gene TRBV12-3 or TRBV12-4, with 7 bases identical to TRBD2. This CDR3 contains 14 residues. V lost 5 bases and J lost 3; bases outside the gene matches: 3. In nucleotides, the CDR3 is TGTGCCAGCAGTACACGGGGGGACACCGGGGAGCTGTTTTTT. Translated, it gives CASSTRGDTGELFF.

This clonotype was picked up many times. This CDR3 is CASSLTSGYRAFF. CDR3 sequence (DNA): TGTGCCAGCAGCCTAACCTCGGGGTATCGAGCTTTCTTT. The rearrangement joins TRBV4-2 to TRBJ1-1; D remains unclear. Trimming stripped 4 bases from V and 10 bases from J, with 16 bases between. The CDR3 runs 13 residues. Germline V CDR1 and CDR2: LGHNA, YNFKEQ.

This clonotype appeared many times. The chain carries TRBV7-8 and TRBJ2-2; TRBD2 might be the D (5 bases). V lost 1 base to trimming and J lost 5 bases, with 5 bases between them. The CDR3 length is 13 residues. Germline loops: CDR1 SGHVS, CDR2 FQNEAQ. The CDR3 nucleotides read TGTGCCAGCAGCTTAGGGGAGACCGGGGAGCTGTTTTTT. Its protein is CASSLGETGELFF.

The sample holds many counts of this clonotype. This sequence joins TRBV20-1 and TRBJ2-7, with no clear D. The CDR3 totals 11 residues. Trimming cost V 6 bases and J 4 bases, with 10 bases left between them. In germline, CDR1 is DFQATT, CDR2 SNEGSKA (reference sequence). CDR3 DNA: TGCAGTGCCCGCCATGTGTACGAGCAGTACTTC. Protein product: CSARHVYEQYF.

This chain's CDR3 is CASSITSGEQFF. As DNA, the CDR3 is TGTGCCAGCAGCATCACTAGCGGCGAGCAGTTCTTC. V is TRBV7-8 and J is TRBJ2-1; the match to TRBD2 covers 8 bases. The junction had 4 bases not matched to a gene; V was cut back by 5 bases and J by 10 bases. Germline CDR1 and CDR2: SGHVS and FQNEAQ. The CDR3 totals 12 residues.

This clonotype was counted between two and nine times. The gene calls are TRBV5-5 and TRBJ1-1, with 7 bases that match TRBD1. The CDR3 is 16 residues long. V gave up 0 bases and J gave up 3 bases; unmatched junction bases: 8. Looked up from germline, CDR1 is SGHKS and CDR2 is YYEKEE (reference sequence). This CDR3 is CASSLGQGLVHTEAFF. As DNA, the CDR3 is TGTGCCAGCAGCTTGGGACAGGGACTAGTTCACACTGAAGCTTTCTTT.

A few counts support this clonotype. The rearrangement links TRBV4-3 to TRBJ1-2; D is ambiguous. The CDR3 length is 15 residues. Trimming took off 1 base at V and 1 base at J, with 10 bases between the two ends. Germline assignment: CDR1 LGHNA and CDR2 YSLEER. CDR3 DNA: TGCGCCAGCAGCCAAGTGGGCCTCCATAACTATGGCTACACCTTC. This encodes CASSQVGLHNYGYTF.

This clonotype turned up a few times. The genes are TRBV20-1 and TRBJ2-1; D unclear. The V end lost 2 bases, the J end lost 4 bases, and 9 bases lay between the germline ends. Germline loops: CDR1 DFQATT, CDR2 SNEGSKA (reference sequence). This CDR3 region has 13 residues. CDR3 sequence: CSARKNSYNEQFF. The CDR3 DNA is TGCAGTGCTAGAAAGAACAGTTACAATGAGCAGTTCTTC.

This clonotype was observed many times. V is TRBV4-3 and J is TRBJ2-7; possibly TRBD1 for D (5 bases). V was trimmed by 0 bases and J by 4 bases, leaving 13 bases between them. The CDR3 extends over 15 amino acids. CDR1 and CDR2 from the germline V gene are LGHNA and YSLEER. CDR3 coding DNA: TGCGCCAGCAGCCAAGACCGGAGAAGGGGTTACGAGCAGTACTTC. This translates into CASSQDRRRGYEQYF.

The chain has TRBV29-1 and TRBJ1-3; no clear D. The V end lost 6 bases, the J end lost 3 bases, and 12 bases lay between the germline ends. The germline V gene encodes CDR1 SQVTM and CDR2 ANQGSEA. This CDR3 region has 13 residues. In DNA form, the CDR3 reads TGCAGCGTCACCCTCCGACTTGGAAACACCATATATTTT. Translation gives CSVTLRLGNTIYF. The complete variable domain, with remaining parts taken from reference TRBV29-1 and TRBJ1-3, reads SAVISQKPSRDICQRGTSLTIQCQVDSQVTMMFWYRQQPGQSLTLIATANQGSEATYESGFVIDKFPISRPNLTFSTLTVSNMSPEDSSIYLCSVTLRLGNTIYFGEGSWLTVV.

This clonotype was counted a few times. The CDR3 reads CSSGRQDQPQHF. For the CDR3, the DNA is TGCAGCTCGGGACGGCAGGATCAGCCCCAGCATTTT. V usage is TRBV20-1 and J usage is TRBJ1-5, with D maybe TRBD1 (5 bases). Germline lookup yields CDR1 DFQATT and CDR2 SNEGSKA (reference sequence). The CDR3 sequence is 12 residues long.

This clonotype was counted between two and nine times. This chain uses TRBV29-1 with TRBJ2-1; TRBD1 matches at 7 bases. The V gene end was trimmed by 7 bases and the J gene end by 1 base; junction bases not matched to a gene: 7. The CDR3 spans 14 residues. Germline V lookup: CDR1 SQVTM, CDR2 ANQGSEA. The CDR3 DNA sequence: TGCAGCGCCCAGGGACAGCAGTCCTACAATGAGCAGTTCTTC. As protein: CSAQGQQSYNEQFF.

The rearrangement uses TRBV20-1 and TRBJ1-2; TRBD1 aligns across 10 bases. The germline V gene encodes CDR1 DFQATT and CDR2 SNEGSKA (reference sequence). The CDR3 is 14 amino acids. V was clipped by 3 bases and J by 3 bases; unmatched bases: 4. The CDR3 spells CSASGDRGDYGYTF. CDR3 sequence (DNA): TGCAGTGCTAGCGGGGACAGGGGCGACTATGGCTACACCTTC.

The chain employs TRBV7-2 and TRBJ2-3, with 9 bases fitting TRBD1. The J segment lost 3 bases and the V segment lost 5 bases, leaving 12 bases of the junction unmatched. This CDR3 has 17 amino acids. Germline V gene sequence: CDR1 SGHTA, CDR2 FQGNSA. The DNA of the CDR3 is TGTGCCAGCAGCCGATCGTCGACAGGGGGAGGGACAGATACGCAGTATTTT. It yields the protein CASSRSSTGGGTDTQYF. Full variable domain (missing parts from reference TRBV7-2 and TRBJ2-3): GAGVSQSPSNKVTEKGKDVELRCDPISGHTALYWYRQSLGQGLEFLIYFQGNSAPDKSGLPSDRFSAERTGGSVSTLTIQRTQQEDSAVYLCASSRSSTGGGTDTQYFGPGTRLTVL.